This T cell receptor (beta chain) was sequenced in a study of CD8 T cells in Susac syndrome. The overall study: Patients with Susac syndrome were, at the time of blood collection, therapy-naive, maintained on corticosteroids, or maintained on intravenous immunoglobulin alone.

The CDR3 has 13 amino acids. The ends were cut back, 5 bases at V and 3 bases at J, with 11 bases in the middle. Germline values: CDR1 SGHAT, CDR2 FQNNGV. When the RNA was reverse transcribed, random hexamers were used with an input of about 0.5 to 1 ug. TCRdb processed the immunoSEQ multiplex PCR reads anew with MiXCR; each CDR3 protein has one entry. The sample lists about 180,000 distinct CDR3 sequences; 94% were seen once. The authors sequenced TCR beta from blood CD8+ and CD4+ T cells. This receptor was identified in a human donor with Susac syndrome. Sequenced input: CD4+ T cells from PBMCs. This chain joins TRBV11-2 and TRBJ2-7, with D perhaps matching TRBD1 (6 bases). The CDR3 DNA follows: TGTGCCAGCAGCCTGACGGACAGCTACGAGCAGTACTTC. The encoded protein is CASSLTDSYEQYF.